Listed here are 29 T cell receptor beta chains from one sample, sequenced in a study of blood T cell repertoires in COVID-19. Data came from immunoSEQ multiplex PCR; TCRdb stores just in-frame clones and leaves some out. The table lists roughly 300,000 clones, roughly 86% of them singletons. Source material: PBMCs or T cells enriched from blood (not recorded which). The source of these receptors is a woman aged 25-40 years who had recovered from COVID-19.

The V gene is TRBV6-5, the J gene TRBJ2-7, with a possible D match to TRBD1 (5 bases). Trimming cost V 6 bases and J 0 bases, with 12 bases left between them. This CDR3 contains 14 residues. Germline V gene lookup returns CDR1 MNHEY and CDR2 SVGAGI. The CDR3 nucleotides read TGTGCCAGCAGACCCCGGACACTCTCCTACGAGCAGTACTTC. The encoded protein is CASRPRTLSYEQYF.

The chain joins TRBV5-5 to TRBJ2-1; TRBD1 matches at 7 bases. Germline assignment: CDR1 SGHKS and CDR2 YYEKEE (reference sequence). With 0 bases clipped from V and 3 bases from J, the junction kept 3 bases outside the gene matches. CDR3 length: 15 residues. In nucleotides, the CDR3 is TGTGCCAGCAGCTTGGACAGGGGCCACTACAATGAGCAGTTCTTC. Residues: CASSLDRGHYNEQFF.

The chain combines TRBV3-1 (or the pseudogene TRBV3-2) with TRBJ1-1, with TRBD1 matching 10 bases. The CDR3 length is 14 residues. Trimming removed 5 bases from V and 4 bases from J; junction bases left unmatched: 4. Germline lookup yields CDR1 LGHDT and CDR2 YNNKEL (reference sequence). CDR3 region: CASSNRDRGTEAFF. The DNA for the CDR3 is TGTGCCAGCAGCAACCGGGACAGGGGCACTGAAGCTTTCTTT.

The chain couples TRBV11-2 to TRBJ1-2, with 8 nucleotides matching TRBD1. There are 17 residues in the CDR3. V shed 5 bases and J 7 bases; nucleotides not matched to a gene: 18. The germline CDR1 and CDR2 sequences are SGHAT and FQNNGV. In nucleotides, the CDR3 is TGTGCCAGCAGCCCACAAAGTGGGACAGGCGGAGGGGGTGGCTACACCTTC. It yields the protein CASSPQSGTGGGGGYTF. Together with reference TRBV11-2 and TRBJ1-2, the CDR3 gives the full variable domain: EAGVAQSPRYKIIEKRQSVAFWCNPISGHATLYWYQQILGQGPKLLIQFQNNGVVDDSQLPKDRFSAERLKGVDSTLKIQPAKLEDSAVYLCASSPQSGTGGGGGYTFGSGTRLTVV.

The chain couples TRBV4-1 to TRBJ1-2; TRBD1 matches at 7 bases. The CDR3 loop spans 14 amino acids. Trimming removed 5 bases from V and 2 bases from J; junction bases left unmatched: 5. Germline CDR1 is MGHRA and CDR2 is YSYEKL. The CDR3 region is CASSNPTGNYGYTF. In nucleotides, the CDR3 is TGCGCCAGCAGCAACCCGACAGGGAACTATGGCTACACCTTC.

The CDR3 here is CASSIQGSDYGYTF. The CDR3 coding sequence is TGTGCCAGCAGCATTCAGGGCAGTGACTATGGCTACACCTTC. The chain combines TRBV7-2 with TRBJ1-2; a weak D match, TRBD1 (5 bases). This CDR3 is 14 amino acids long. The V gene's germline CDR1 is SGHTA and CDR2 FQGNSA. V lost 5 bases, J lost 3 bases, and 13 bases lay in between. Full variable domain (missing parts from reference TRBV7-2 and TRBJ1-2): GAGVSQSPSNKVTEKGKDVELRCDPISGHTALYWYRQSLGQGLEFLIYFQGNSAPDKSGLPSDRFSAERTGGSVSTLTIQRTQQEDSAVYLCASSIQGSDYGYTFGSGTRLTVV.

The rearrangement uses TRBV28 and TRBJ2-3; a weak D match, TRBD2 (5 bases). Trimming removed 6 bases from V and 5 bases from J, with 18 bases in between. This CDR3 has 15 residues. Per germline, CDR1 MDHEN and CDR2 SYDVKM. The CDR3 sequence: CASSLFSDVKDTQYF. CDR3 in DNA: TGTGCCAGCAGCCTTTTTAGCGATGTGAAAGATACGCAGTATTTT.

The gene calls are TRBV5-6 and TRBJ2-3; TRBD1 aligns across 8 bases. Trimming cost V 5 bases and J 2 bases; bases outside gene matches: 1. Germline CDR1 and CDR2: SGHDT and YYEEEE. The CDR3 totals 13 residues. CDR3 nucleotides: TGTGCCAGCAGGGACAGGGACACAGATACGCAGTATTTT. Residues: CASRDRDTDTQYF.

The sample holds one count of this clone. This chain uses TRBV19 with TRBJ1-2; D remains ambiguous. V shed 3 bases and J shed 8 bases, with 13 bases lying between them. The CDR3 contains 13 residues. Per the germline V gene, CDR1 is LNHDA and CDR2 is SQIVND (reference sequence). CDR3 protein: CASSIKPAGGYTF. As DNA, the CDR3 is TGTGCCAGTAGTATTAAGCCAGCCGGGGGCTACACCTTC.

CDR3 loop: CASSQNNKQGYATNEKLFF. The CDR3 DNA reads as TGTGCCAGCAGCCAAAACAACAAACAGGGCTATGCAACTAATGAAAAACTGTTTTTT. V is TRBV6-4 and J is TRBJ1-4, with D perhaps TRBD1 (6 bases). CDR1 and CDR2 from the germline V gene are MRHNA and SNTAGT. The CDR3 sequence is 19 residues long. Trimming shortened V by 6 bases and J by 0 bases, and 23 bases separated the two germline ends.

The chain uses TRBV18 and TRBJ1-2; possible D gene TRBD1, 5 bases. Germline lookup yields CDR1 KGHSH and CDR2 LQKENI. This CDR3 spans 14 amino acids. V lost 6 bases, J lost 1 base, and 12 bases lay in between. CDR3 sequence (DNA): TGTGCCAGCTCGACGGGACTTCTTAACTATGGCTACACCTTC. Amino acids: CASSTGLLNYGYTF.

The chain employs TRBV5-5 and TRBJ2-3; D is possibly TRBD1 (5 bases). The germline V gene encodes CDR1 SGHKS and CDR2 YYEKEE (reference sequence). The germline V and J ends were trimmed by 2 bases and 2 bases, with 12 bases remaining between them. The CDR3 runs to 15 residues. CDR3 coding DNA: TGTGCCAGCAGCTTACTTCAGGGCCCCACAGATACGCAGTATTTT. Translated, it gives CASSLLQGPTDTQYF.

The chain links TRBV11-3 to TRBJ2-1; 12 bases are shared with TRBD1. Germline CDR1 is SGHNT and CDR2 is YENEEA. The trim removed 5 bases at V and 6 bases at J, leaving 2 bases unmatched. This CDR3 has 14 amino acids. CDR3 sequence reads: CASSRDRGPNEQFF. The CDR3 bases are TGTGCCAGCAGCCGGGACAGGGGGCCCAATGAGCAGTTCTTC. Full variable domain (rest looked up from reference TRBV11-3 and TRBJ2-1): EAGVVQSPRYKIIEKKQPVAFWCNPISGHNTLYWYLQNLGQGPELLIRYENEEAVDDSQLPKDRFSAERLKGVDSTLKIQPAELGDSAVYLCASSRDRGPNEQFFGPGTRLTVL.

The genes are TRBV10-3 and TRBJ1-1, with TRBD1 as a possible D gene (5 bases). V was clipped by 5 bases and J by 0 bases, with 13 bases between them. CDR1 is ENHRY, CDR2 SYGVKD, per germline. CDR3 length equals 15 residues. CDR3 amino acids: CAISPSGGLNTEAFF. The CDR3 bases are TGTGCCATCAGTCCTTCCGGGGGGTTGAACACTGAAGCTTTCTTT.

The CDR3 reads CASSPSGANTGELFF. The CDR3 DNA sequence: TGTGCCAGCAGCCCTTCAGGGGCGAACACCGGGGAGCTGTTTTTT. The V gene is TRBV3-1 (or the pseudogene TRBV3-2), the J gene TRBJ2-2; a possible D gene is TRBD1 (6 bases). The CDR3 has 15 residues. The germline gives CDR1 LGHDT, CDR2 YNNKEL (reference sequence). V lost 4 bases, J lost 0 bases, and 9 bases lay in between.

The chain links TRBV28 to TRBJ2-3; 8 bases are a match to TRBD1. The CDR3 runs 18 residues. The V gene's germline CDR1 is MDHEN and CDR2 SYDVKM. J was trimmed by 1 base and V by 3 bases; bases with no gene match: 12. The CDR3 region has the DNA TGTGCCAGCAGTTTTCGCTACGACAGGGGAAAGGGCACAGATACGCAGTATTTT. It yields the protein CASSFRYDRGKGTDTQYF.

This clone showed up just once. The rearrangement links TRBV5-1 to TRBJ2-5; weak D call: TRBD2 (6 bases). There are 14 residues in the CDR3. The germline V and J ends were trimmed by 4 bases and 4 bases, with 14 bases remaining between them. The germline V gene encodes CDR1 SGHRS and CDR2 YFSETQ. Here the CDR3 reads CASSTPGDPETQYF. The CDR3 coding sequence is TGCGCCAGCAGCACGCCGGGGGACCCAGAGACCCAGTACTTC.

The V call is TRBV19, the J call TRBJ2-7, with D tentatively TRBD1 (5 bases). The CDR3 sequence is 13 residues long. Germline V CDR1 and CDR2: LNHDA, SQIVND (reference sequence). Trimming took 6 bases from V and 1 from J, leaving 10 bases between them. CDR3 protein: CASRDRGSYEQYF. In nucleotides, the CDR3 is TGTGCCAGTAGAGATAGGGGTTCCTACGAGCAGTACTTC.

The CDR3 spells CASSYMDREHSPLHF. The CDR3 nucleotides are TGTGCCAGCAGCTATATGGACAGGGAGCATTCACCCCTCCACTTT. The rearrangement links TRBV3-1 (or the pseudogene TRBV3-2) to TRBJ1-6; TRBD1 aligns across 8 bases. Germline V gene data show CDR1 as LGHDT and CDR2 as YNNKEL (reference sequence). V dropped 5 bases and J dropped 8; count of bases not matched to a gene: 8. The CDR3 loop spans 15 amino acids.

In its sample, this clone was seen once. This sequence joins TRBV30 and TRBJ2-2; D might be TRBD2 (5 bases). The length of the CDR3 is 13 residues. Germline V gene data show CDR1 as GTSNPN and CDR2 as SVGIG (reference sequence). The germline V and J ends were trimmed by 0 bases and 8 bases, with 10 bases remaining between them. The CDR3, as DNA: TGTGCCTGGAGTGTAGTGAGGGCTGGGGAGCTGTTTTTT. It translates to CAWSVVRAGELFF.

The CDR3 region is CAISEPYQPQHF. CDR3 DNA sequence: TGTGCCATCAGTGAGCCATATCAGCCCCAGCATTTT. The V call is TRBV10-3, the J call TRBJ1-5; D is uncertain. V lost 2 bases and J lost 5, with 4 bases in between. The CDR3 covers 12 residues. Germline lookup yields CDR1 ENHRY and CDR2 SYGVKD.

The chain recombines TRBV4-3 with TRBJ1-2, with a tentative D call TRBD1 (6 bases). V was clipped by 4 bases and J by 4 bases, with 13 bases between them. Germline V CDR1 and CDR2: LGHNA, YSLEER. The length of the CDR3 is 14 residues. In DNA form, the CDR3 reads TGCGCCAGCAGCCCCCAGGCAGGGGCCTATGGCTACACCTTC. Protein sequence: CASSPQAGAYGYTF.

The chain carries TRBV7-2 and TRBJ1-4; D not certain. Germline V gene lookup returns CDR1 SGHTA and CDR2 FQGNSA. The V and J ends lost 0 bases and 10 bases respectively, with 12 bases between them. This CDR3 comprises 14 residues. CDR3 nucleotides: TGTGCCAGCAGCTTAGCTAGGTTAGGCGGAAAACTGTTTTTT. Its translation: CASSLARLGGKLFF.

This clone was seen a few times. V is TRBV4-1 and J is TRBJ2-3; 9 nucleotides agree with TRBD2. The CDR3 loop spans 15 amino acids. The germline CDR1 and CDR2 sequences are MGHRA and YSYEKL. J lost 2 bases, V lost 5 bases, and 5 bases had no gene match. CDR3 sequence reads: CASSWRTSATDTQYF. The CDR3 bases are TGCGCCAGCAGCTGGCGGACTAGCGCCACAGATACGCAGTATTTT.

This clone has only one observation. This rearrangement joins TRBV18 to TRBJ2-3, with D possibly TRBD2 on 5 matching bases. V dropped 4 bases and J dropped 0 bases, with 11 bases sitting between them. Germline CDR1 reads KGHSH; CDR2 reads LQKENI. The CDR3 loop spans 15 amino acids. The CDR3 nucleotides read TGTGCCAGCTCACTAGGACTGGAGAGCACAGATACGCAGTATTTT. It translates to CASSLGLESTDTQYF.

The V gene is TRBV9, the J gene TRBJ1-6, with 9 bases aligning to TRBD1. This CDR3 has 15 residues. The V gene end was trimmed by 2 bases and the J gene end by 7 bases; junction bases not matched to a gene: 4. CDR1 is SGDLS, CDR2 YYNGEE, per germline. CDR3: CASSVRTGENSPLHF. The CDR3 DNA is TGTGCCAGCAGCGTCCGGACAGGGGAGAATTCACCCCTCCACTTT. The full variable domain, completed using reference TRBV9 and TRBJ1-6, is DSGVTQTPKHLITATGQRVTLRCSPRSGDLSVYWYQQSLDQGLQFLIQYYNGEERAKGNILERFSAQQFPDLHSELNLSSLELGDSALYFCASSVRTGENSPLHFGNGTRLTVT.

This clone appeared once. This rearrangement joins TRBV2 to TRBJ1-1; possibly TRBD1 for D (6 bases). Germline CDR1 is SNHLY and CDR2 is FYNNEI. V lost 6 bases to trimming and J lost 7 bases, with 24 bases between them. The CDR3 consists of 16 residues. CDR3 sequence (DNA): TGTGCCAGCAGGGACCCCCCCGCGAGCAGGGGACATGAAGCTTTCTTT. Translating it yields CASRDPPASRGHEAFF.

The gene calls are TRBV2 and TRBJ2-1; the match to TRBD1 covers 8 bases. Trimming at V came to 7 bases and at J to 6 bases, leaving 11 bases not matched to a gene. The CDR3 length is 15 residues. CDR1 and CDR2 from the germline V gene are SNHLY and FYNNEI. The CDR3 region has the DNA TGTGCCAGCAAGTCCCTTCCAGGGGGCGGCAATGAGCAGTTCTTC. Its translation is CASKSLPGGGNEQFF.

This chain uses TRBV4-1 with TRBJ2-7; 7 nucleotides agree with TRBD1. The CDR3 consists of 15 residues. Germline values: CDR1 MGHRA, CDR2 YSYEKL. The trim removed 0 bases at V and 6 bases at J, leaving 8 bases unmatched. The CDR3 protein is CASSQDPTGDREQYF. The CDR3 coding sequence is TGCGCCAGCAGCCAAGATCCCACAGGGGACCGCGAGCAGTACTTC.